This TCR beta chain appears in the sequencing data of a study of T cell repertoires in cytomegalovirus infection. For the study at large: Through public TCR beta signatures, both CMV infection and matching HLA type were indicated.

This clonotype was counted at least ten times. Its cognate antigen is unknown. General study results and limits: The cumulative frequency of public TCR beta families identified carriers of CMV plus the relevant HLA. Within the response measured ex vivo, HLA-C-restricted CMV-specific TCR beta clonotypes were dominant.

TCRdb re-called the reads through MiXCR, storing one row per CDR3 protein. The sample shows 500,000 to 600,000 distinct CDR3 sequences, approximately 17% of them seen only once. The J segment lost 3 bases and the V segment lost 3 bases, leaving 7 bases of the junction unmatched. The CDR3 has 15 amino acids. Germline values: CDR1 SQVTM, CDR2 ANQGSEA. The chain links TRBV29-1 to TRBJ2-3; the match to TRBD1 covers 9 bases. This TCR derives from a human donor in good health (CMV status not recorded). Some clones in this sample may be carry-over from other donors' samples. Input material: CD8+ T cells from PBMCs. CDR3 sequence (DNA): TGCAGCGTTGATGAAGGAGGACAGGGGACAGATACGCAGTATTTT. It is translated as CSVDEGGQGTDTQYF.